The T cell receptor (beta chain) under discussion was sequenced for a study of ipilimumab plus nivolumab after autologous stem cell transplantation. About the study: A median of about 8 nivolumab and a few ipilimumab doses were given. Myeloma cases were transplant-naive high-risk or relapsed within 3 years post first autologous transplant.

Points on this clone: What it recognizes is unknown.

The table came from immunoSEQ multiplex PCR; TCRdb's copy has only in-frame clones and leaves some out. Here the sample spans approximately 5,000 clones, about 80% being singletons. Checkpoint therapy with ipilimumab 1 mg/kg began 14 to 28 days after transplant. Trimming pared 11 bases from V and 4 bases from J, leaving 17 bases between. This CDR3 region has 13 residues. Germline-derived CDR1 and CDR2 are MDHEN and SYDVKM. Overall study findings and caveats: Authors suggest TCR repertoire, Treg phenotype and gut microbiota support further study.

The chain carries TRBV28 and TRBJ2-5, with a weak D call TRBD1 (6 bases). The clonotype was recovered from a male donor with multiple myeloma. The source was PBMCs, collected in a trial of ipilimumab plus nivolumab as post-transplant consolidation. This CDR3 reads CAAAPGAGETQYF. DNA of the CDR3: TGTGCCGCGGCCCCAGGGGCCGGAGAGACCCAGTACTTC.